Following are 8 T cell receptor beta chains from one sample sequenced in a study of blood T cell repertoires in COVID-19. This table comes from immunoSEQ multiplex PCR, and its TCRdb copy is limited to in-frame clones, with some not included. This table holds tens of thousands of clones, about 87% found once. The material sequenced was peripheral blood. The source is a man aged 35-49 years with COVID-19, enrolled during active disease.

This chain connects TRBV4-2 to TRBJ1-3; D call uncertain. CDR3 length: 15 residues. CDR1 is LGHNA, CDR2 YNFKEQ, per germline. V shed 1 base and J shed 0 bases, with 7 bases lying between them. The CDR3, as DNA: TGTGCCAGCAGCCAAGGCGGGAGCTCTGGAAACACCATATATTTT. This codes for CASSQGGSSGNTIYF.

CDR3 sequence reads: CASSSQGLNEKLFF. CDR3 sequence (DNA): TGCGCCAGCAGCTCACAGGGGCTAAATGAAAAACTGTTTTTT. This sequence joins TRBV5-1 and TRBJ1-4; the match to TRBD1 covers 7 bases. Germline trimming cut 3 bases from V and 5 bases from J; bases unmatched to any gene: 4. CDR3 length: 14 residues. Per germline, CDR1 SGHRS and CDR2 YFSETQ.

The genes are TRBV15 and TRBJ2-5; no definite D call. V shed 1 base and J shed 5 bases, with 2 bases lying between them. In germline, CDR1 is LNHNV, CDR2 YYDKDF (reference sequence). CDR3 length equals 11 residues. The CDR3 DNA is TGTGCCACCAGCAGAGCTGAGACCCAGTACTTC. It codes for CATSRAETQYF.

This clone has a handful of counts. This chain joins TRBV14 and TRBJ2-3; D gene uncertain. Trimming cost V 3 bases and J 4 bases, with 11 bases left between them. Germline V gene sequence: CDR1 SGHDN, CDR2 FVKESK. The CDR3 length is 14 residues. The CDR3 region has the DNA TGTGCCAGCAGCCAGTTCGGTGGTCCAGATACGCAGTATTTT. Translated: CASSQFGGPDTQYF.

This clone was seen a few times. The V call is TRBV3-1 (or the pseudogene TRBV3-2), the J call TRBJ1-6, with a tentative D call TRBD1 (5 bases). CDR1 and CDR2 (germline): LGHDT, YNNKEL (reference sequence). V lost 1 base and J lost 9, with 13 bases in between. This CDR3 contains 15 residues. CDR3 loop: CASSQVAGSTSPLHF. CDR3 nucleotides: TGTGCCAGCAGCCAAGTCGCAGGGTCCACTTCACCCCTCCACTTT.

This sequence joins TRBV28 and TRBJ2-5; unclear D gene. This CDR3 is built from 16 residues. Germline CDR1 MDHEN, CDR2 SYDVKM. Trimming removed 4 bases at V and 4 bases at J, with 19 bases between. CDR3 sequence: CASSSMTLTVPETQYF. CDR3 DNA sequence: TGTGCCAGCAGTTCGATGACGTTGACTGTACCAGAGACCCAGTACTTC.

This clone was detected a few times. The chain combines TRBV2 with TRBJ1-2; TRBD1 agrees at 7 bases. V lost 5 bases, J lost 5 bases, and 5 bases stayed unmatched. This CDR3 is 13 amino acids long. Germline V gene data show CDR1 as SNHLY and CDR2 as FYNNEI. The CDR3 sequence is CASSLKQGYGYTF. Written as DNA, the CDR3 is TGTGCCAGCAGTCTTAAACAGGGGTATGGCTACACCTTC.

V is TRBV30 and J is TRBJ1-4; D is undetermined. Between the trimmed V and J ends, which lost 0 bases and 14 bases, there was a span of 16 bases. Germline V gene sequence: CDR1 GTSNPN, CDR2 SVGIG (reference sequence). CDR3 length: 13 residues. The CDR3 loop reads CAWSVQKFGLLFF. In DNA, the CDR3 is TGTGCCTGGAGTGTCCAAAAATTTGGGCTTCTGTTTTTT.